Listed below are T cell receptor beta chains from one sample, sequenced in a study of cytomegalovirus exposure and HLA in healthy donors. TCRdb keeps only in-frame clones here, not all; method: immunoSEQ multiplex PCR. The table records 150,000 to 200,000 clones, around 79% of them present only once. The sequenced sample consisted of PBMCs. These receptor sequences come from a woman aged 25 to 39 in good health and CMV-seropositive. The CDR3 runs from the conserved cysteine through the conserved F or W. A D gene is named only where the DNA matches it firmly. Size is stated for part of the rows, as once, few or many counts, or as a class when the clone is expanded.

d_call: -; j_call: TRBJ2-3; clone_size: -; v_call: TRBV5-4; cdr3_nt: TGTGCCAGCAGCTTGGCGGAACGGGGTAGGAGAGATACGCAGTATTTT; cdr3_aa: CASSLAERGRRDTQYF
d_call: -; j_call: TRBJ2-7; clone_size: few; v_call: TRBV6-1; cdr3_nt: TGTGCCAGCAGTGGTCTGGAGAACGAGCAGTACTTC; cdr3_aa: CASSGLENEQYF
d_call: -; j_call: TRBJ1-6; clone_size: -; v_call: TRBV14; cdr3_nt: TGTGCCAGCAGCCCGGACACTTATAATTCACCCCTCCACTTT; cdr3_aa: CASSPDTYNSPLHF
d_call: TRBD2; j_call: TRBJ2-5; clone_size: -; v_call: TRBV4-1; cdr3_nt: TGCGCCAGCAGCCACCCCCTTGGTAGCGGGGACCAAGAGACCCAGTACTTC; cdr3_aa: CASSHPLGSGDQETQYF
d_call: -; j_call: TRBJ1-2; clone_size: -; v_call: TRBV10-3; cdr3_nt: TGTGCCATCAGTATGGACAAGAACTATGGCTACACCTTC; cdr3_aa: CAISMDKNYGYTF
d_call: TRBD2; j_call: TRBJ2-2; clone_size: once; v_call: TRBV7-2; cdr3_nt: TGTGCCAGCCTGGCGGGGGGGATTAACACCGGGGAGCTGTTTTTT; cdr3_aa: CASLAGGINTGELFF
d_call: -; j_call: TRBJ2-1; clone_size: -; v_call: TRBV7-2; cdr3_nt: TGTGCCAGCAGCTTAGCCACGGTTTATGAGCAGTTCTTC; cdr3_aa: CASSLATVYEQFF
d_call: -; j_call: TRBJ1-4; clone_size: -; v_call: TRBV6-6; cdr3_nt: TGTGCCAGCAGTTACTCGAGTACGGGAAATAATGAAAAACTGTTTTTT; cdr3_aa: CASSYSSTGNNEKLFF
d_call: TRBD1; j_call: TRBJ2-4; clone_size: -; v_call: TRBV7-8; cdr3_nt: TGTGCCAGCAGCTTAAACAGGGGGCCGTCGGACATTCAGTACTTC; cdr3_aa: CASSLNRGPSDIQYF
d_call: -; j_call: TRBJ2-3; clone_size: -; v_call: TRBV4-1; cdr3_nt: TGCGCCAGCAGCCAATTTATGGCGGGACTGGGAGATACGCAGTATTTT; cdr3_aa: CASSQFMAGLGDTQYF
d_call: TRBD1; j_call: TRBJ1-1; clone_size: -; v_call: TRBV5-6; cdr3_nt: TGTGCCAGCAGCAACTCCGGGACAGGGGACACTGAAGCTTTCTTT; cdr3_aa: CASSNSGTGDTEAFF
d_call: -; j_call: TRBJ2-2; clone_size: -; v_call: TRBV18; cdr3_nt: TGTGCCAGCTCACCACTCCCCAGGGTCAGGACCGGGGAGCTGTTTTTT; cdr3_aa: CASSPLPRVRTGELFF
d_call: -; j_call: TRBJ2-7; clone_size: -; v_call: TRBV6-6; cdr3_nt: TGTGCCAGCAGGAGAGGGACAACGGTGGACGAGCAGTACTTC; cdr3_aa: CASRRGTTVDEQYF
d_call: -; j_call: TRBJ1-4; clone_size: -; v_call: TRBV7-8; cdr3_nt: TGTGCCAGCAGCCCACGGATATCCAGGAATAATGAAAAACTGTTTTTT; cdr3_aa: CASSPRISRNNEKLFF
d_call: -; j_call: TRBJ2-7; clone_size: -; v_call: TRBV5-5; cdr3_nt: TGTGCCAGCAGCCTTTCTCCTGGTGCTACCTACGAGCAGTACTTC; cdr3_aa: CASSLSPGATYEQYF
d_call: -; j_call: TRBJ1-1; clone_size: -; v_call: TRBV4-2; cdr3_nt: TGTGCCAGCAGCCAAGGTGCAGACCGGGGAGCTTTCTTT; cdr3_aa: CASSQGADRGAFF
d_call: -; j_call: TRBJ1-2; clone_size: -; v_call: TRBV5-5; cdr3_nt: TGTGCCAGCAGGCGGGGACCGATAGCTAACTATGGCTACACCTTC; cdr3_aa: CASRRGPIANYGYTF
d_call: -; j_call: TRBJ1-4; clone_size: -; v_call: TRBV7-2; cdr3_nt: TGTGCCAGCAGCTTAGATAGCAGGGGCGGGGAAAAACTGTTTTTT; cdr3_aa: CASSLDSRGGEKLFF
d_call: TRBD2; j_call: TRBJ2-5; clone_size: -; v_call: TRBV5-1; cdr3_nt: TGCGCCAGCAGCTTGGTTGGCGGGGGGGCGGAGACCCAGTACTTC; cdr3_aa: CASSLVGGGAETQYF
d_call: TRBD2; j_call: TRBJ2-7; clone_size: -; v_call: TRBV4-1; cdr3_nt: TGCGCCAGCAGGAGAGCGGGAGGACGGGGCGAGCAGTACTTC; cdr3_aa: CASRRAGGRGEQYF
d_call: TRBD1; j_call: TRBJ1-2; clone_size: -; v_call: TRBV27; cdr3_nt: TGTGCCAGCAGTCCATTGACAGGGCTCTTATCAACTAACTATGGCTACACCTTC; cdr3_aa: CASSPLTGLLSTNYGYTF
d_call: -; j_call: TRBJ1-1; clone_size: -; v_call: TRBV18; cdr3_nt: TGTGCCAGCCGGGGGATGAACACTGAAGCTTTCTTT; cdr3_aa: CASRGMNTEAFF
d_call: TRBD1; j_call: TRBJ2-5; clone_size: -; v_call: TRBV6-5; cdr3_nt: TGTGCCAGCACCACAGGGGGCGGGCCAGAGACCCAGTACTTC; cdr3_aa: CASTTGGGPETQYF
d_call: -; j_call: TRBJ2-2; clone_size: -; v_call: TRBV9; cdr3_nt: TGTGCCAGCAGCGTAGAATTTGGGCGCGGGGAGATTAACACCGGGGAGCTGTTTTTT; cdr3_aa: CASSVEFGRGEINTGELFF
d_call: TRBD1; j_call: TRBJ1-5; clone_size: -; v_call: TRBV10-2; cdr3_nt: TGCGCCAGCATAGATTCCAGGGGGCACCAGCCCCAGCATTTT; cdr3_aa: CASIDSRGHQPQHF
d_call: TRBD1; j_call: TRBJ1-2; clone_size: once; v_call: TRBV2; cdr3_nt: TGTGCCAGCAGTGAAGCGCGGGGGACAGGGGCTCCAAAGAGCTTCTTC; cdr3_aa: CASSEARGTGAPKSFF
d_call: -; j_call: TRBJ1-5; clone_size: -; v_call: TRBV2; cdr3_nt: TGTGCCAGCAGTTTTCAGGAGGGAGGAATCCCCCAGCATTTT; cdr3_aa: CASSFQEGGIPQHF
d_call: TRBD2; j_call: TRBJ2-7; clone_size: -; v_call: TRBV7-2; cdr3_nt: TGTGCCAGCTCATTTTGGGGGGGAGAGAGCTCCTACGAGCAGTACTTC; cdr3_aa: CASSFWGGESSYEQYF
d_call: -; j_call: TRBJ2-1; clone_size: -; v_call: TRBV28; cdr3_nt: TGTGCCAGCAGTTTACTGACACCGAGCTCCTACAATGAGCAGTTCTTC; cdr3_aa: CASSLLTPSSYNEQFF
d_call: -; j_call: TRBJ2-7; clone_size: once; v_call: TRBV7-2; cdr3_nt: TGTGCCAGCAGCTCGTTGGGGAGTCCCTACGAGCAGTACTTC; cdr3_aa: CASSSLGSPYEQYF
d_call: -; j_call: TRBJ2-1; clone_size: -; v_call: TRBV6-5; cdr3_nt: TGTGCCAGCAGTTACGCGGAGTCGAATGAGCAGTTCTTC; cdr3_aa: CASSYAESNEQFF
d_call: -; j_call: TRBJ1-1; clone_size: -; v_call: TRBV30; cdr3_nt: TGTGCCTGGAGTGTAGAGGAGTTCACTGAAGCTTTCTTT; cdr3_aa: CAWSVEEFTEAFF
d_call: -; j_call: TRBJ1-1; clone_size: -; v_call: TRBV6-4; cdr3_nt: TGTGCCAGCAGCGGAGAGGCGAACACTGAAGCTTTCTTT; cdr3_aa: CASSGEANTEAFF
d_call: TRBD1; j_call: TRBJ1-4; clone_size: -; v_call: TRBV9; cdr3_nt: TGTGCCAGCAGCGTAGAGGTTGGAGGGGGCGCAACTAATGAAAAACTGTTTTTT; cdr3_aa: CASSVEVGGGATNEKLFF
d_call: TRBD2; j_call: TRBJ2-3; clone_size: -; v_call: TRBV29-1; cdr3_nt: TGCAGCGTTGTAGGGACTAGAGGCACAGATACGCAGTATTTT; cdr3_aa: CSVVGTRGTDTQYF
d_call: TRBD1; j_call: TRBJ1-1; clone_size: -; v_call: TRBV14; cdr3_nt: TGTGCCAGCAGCCCCTCTCGGCAGGGGGCGGCTTTCTTT; cdr3_aa: CASSPSRQGAAFF
d_call: -; j_call: TRBJ1-3; clone_size: few; v_call: TRBV6-5; cdr3_nt: TGTGCCAGCAGGAGTGGTCCTGGAAACACCATATATTTT; cdr3_aa: CASRSGPGNTIYF
d_call: TRBD2; j_call: TRBJ2-1; clone_size: -; v_call: TRBV13; cdr3_nt: TGTGCCAGCAGCCCAGGGGCGGGAGGGCACTACAATGAGCAGTTCTTC; cdr3_aa: CASSPGAGGHYNEQFF
d_call: TRBD1; j_call: TRBJ2-7; clone_size: -; v_call: TRBV7-2; cdr3_nt: TGTGCCAGCAGCCAGGACAGGGGCGAGCAGTACTTC; cdr3_aa: CASSQDRGEQYF
d_call: -; j_call: TRBJ2-1; clone_size: -; v_call: TRBV5-4; cdr3_nt: TGTGCCAGCAGCTTGGTAGGGGATGAGCAGTTCTTC; cdr3_aa: CASSLVGDEQFF
d_call: -; j_call: TRBJ1-4; clone_size: -; v_call: TRBV29-1; cdr3_nt: TGCAGCGTTGTAGGCAGGGTTAATGAAAAACTGTTTTTT; cdr3_aa: CSVVGRVNEKLFF
d_call: -; j_call: TRBJ1-2; clone_size: once; v_call: TRBV29-1; cdr3_nt: TGCAGCGTTGTCATTAACTATGGCTACACCTTC; cdr3_aa: CSVVINYGYTF
d_call: -; j_call: TRBJ2-7; clone_size: -; v_call: TRBV6-5; cdr3_nt: TGTGCCAGCAGTTCAGGAGGGCGAAGCTCCTACGAGCAGTACTTC; cdr3_aa: CASSSGGRSSYEQYF
d_call: -; j_call: TRBJ2-7; clone_size: -; v_call: TRBV28; cdr3_nt: TGTGCCAGCAGTTTAGGAGGGGTCAGCTCCTACGAGCAGTACTTC; cdr3_aa: CASSLGGVSSYEQYF
d_call: TRBD1; j_call: TRBJ1-2; clone_size: -; v_call: TRBV6-6; cdr3_nt: TGTGCCAGCAGCACGGACAGGGGATCCTATGGCTACACCTTC; cdr3_aa: CASSTDRGSYGYTF
d_call: -; j_call: TRBJ2-1; clone_size: once; v_call: TRBV11-3; cdr3_nt: TGTGCCAGCAGCGGAGGGACAGTCTACAATGAGCAGTTCTTC; cdr3_aa: CASSGGTVYNEQFF
d_call: TRBD2; j_call: TRBJ2-1; clone_size: -; v_call: TRBV4-1; cdr3_nt: TGCGCCAGCAATATGGGAGGGCATAATGAGCAGTTCTTC; cdr3_aa: CASNMGGHNEQFF
d_call: TRBD1; j_call: TRBJ1-5; clone_size: -; v_call: TRBV7-8; cdr3_nt: TGTGCCAGCAGCTTATTCCCCCTAGGACAGGGAAGCAATCAGCCCCAGCATTTT; cdr3_aa: CASSLFPLGQGSNQPQHF
d_call: -; j_call: TRBJ1-6; clone_size: -; v_call: TRBV29-1; cdr3_nt: TGCAGCGTTGGCGACCAGGCAGCCAATTCACCCCTCCACTTT; cdr3_aa: CSVGDQAANSPLHF
d_call: -; j_call: TRBJ2-5; clone_size: -; v_call: TRBV29-1; cdr3_nt: TGCAGCGTTCGACAAGGGGGGGCCCAGTACTTC; cdr3_aa: CSVRQGGAQYF
d_call: -; j_call: TRBJ2-2; clone_size: -; v_call: TRBV7-9; cdr3_nt: TGTGCCAGCAGCCAGAGGACCGGGGAGCTGTTTTTT; cdr3_aa: CASSQRTGELFF
d_call: TRBD1; j_call: TRBJ2-7; clone_size: -; v_call: TRBV15; cdr3_nt: TGTGCCACCAGCAGCGGACAGGGTGACTACGAGCAGTACTTC; cdr3_aa: CATSSGQGDYEQYF
d_call: -; j_call: TRBJ1-5; clone_size: -; v_call: TRBV4-1; cdr3_nt: TGCGCCAGCAGCCAAGTAGGACAGAGGCAGCCCCAGCATTTT; cdr3_aa: CASSQVGQRQPQHF